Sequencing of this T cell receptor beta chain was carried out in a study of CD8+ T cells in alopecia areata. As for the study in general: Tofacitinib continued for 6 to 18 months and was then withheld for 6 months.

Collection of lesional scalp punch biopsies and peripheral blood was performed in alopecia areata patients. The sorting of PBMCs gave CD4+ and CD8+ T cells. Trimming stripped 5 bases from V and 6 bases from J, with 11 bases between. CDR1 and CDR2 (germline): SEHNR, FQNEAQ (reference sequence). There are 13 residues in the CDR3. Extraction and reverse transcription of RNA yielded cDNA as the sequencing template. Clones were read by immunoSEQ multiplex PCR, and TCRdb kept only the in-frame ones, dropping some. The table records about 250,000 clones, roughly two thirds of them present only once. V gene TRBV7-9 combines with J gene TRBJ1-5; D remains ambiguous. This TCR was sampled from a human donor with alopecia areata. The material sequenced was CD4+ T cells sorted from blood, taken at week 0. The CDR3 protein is CASSQVGSQPQHF. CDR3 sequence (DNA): TGTGCCAGCAGCCAAGTGGGGAGTCAGCCCCAGCATTTT.